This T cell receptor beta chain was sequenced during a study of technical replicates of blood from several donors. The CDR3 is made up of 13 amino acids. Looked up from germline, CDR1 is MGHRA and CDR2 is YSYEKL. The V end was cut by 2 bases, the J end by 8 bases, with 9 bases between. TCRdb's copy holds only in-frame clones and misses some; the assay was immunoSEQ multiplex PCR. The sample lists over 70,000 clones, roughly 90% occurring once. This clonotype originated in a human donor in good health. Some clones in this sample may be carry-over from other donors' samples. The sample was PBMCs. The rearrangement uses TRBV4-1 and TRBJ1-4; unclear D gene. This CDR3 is CASSQTRREKLFF. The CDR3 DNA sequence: TGCGCCAGCAGCCAAACGAGGCGAGAAAAACTGTTTTTT.